This TCR beta chain was recorded in a study of technical replicates of blood from a handful of donors. Measured with immunoSEQ multiplex PCR; TCRdb has only the in-frame clones, and not every one. The sample carries 70,000 to 95,000 clones, around 94% recorded once. This clone was found once. This TCR came from a human donor in good health. Sequencing was done on a sample of T cells isolated from PBMCs.

The CDR3: CASSFLGATDTQYF. For the CDR3, the DNA is TGTGCCAGCAGCTTCCTGGGCGCCACAGATACGCAGTATTTT. The chain carries TRBV5-6 and TRBJ2-3; D remains unclear. The CDR3 is made up of 14 amino acids. Between the trimmed V and J ends, which lost 2 bases and 2 bases, there was a span of 9 bases. Germline assignment: CDR1 SGHDT and CDR2 YYEEEE.